The text below deals with one T cell receptor beta chain. The data stem from a study of blood T cell repertoires in COVID-19. Study context: Spain, Italy and the United States supplied samples that represented acute and convalescent COVID-19.

Methods used by the authors: Amplification of reference gene primers was used by the study to estimate nucleated cell counts. Repertoires were generated with immunoSEQ multiplex PCR, while TCRdb's copy carries only in-frame clones and drops some. The DNA gave D and trimming, while V, J and clone size come from that table. The data contain 150,000 or so clones, roughly 83% of them seen just once; the ten biggest clones take up roughly 2.8%. The receptor was derived from a woman aged 55-75 years with acute or convalescent COVID-19. Sample: peripheral blood.

The DNA for the CDR3 is TGTGCCAGCACCGGAAGTGGGCGGGGGGCGACTGAAGCTTTCTTT. It specifies CASTGSGRGATEAFF. This rearrangement joins TRBV2 to TRBJ1-1; possibly TRBD1 for D (6 bases). V was clipped by 7 bases and J by 5 bases, with 20 bases between them. Germline loops: CDR1 SNHLY, CDR2 FYNNEI. The CDR3 runs 15 residues.